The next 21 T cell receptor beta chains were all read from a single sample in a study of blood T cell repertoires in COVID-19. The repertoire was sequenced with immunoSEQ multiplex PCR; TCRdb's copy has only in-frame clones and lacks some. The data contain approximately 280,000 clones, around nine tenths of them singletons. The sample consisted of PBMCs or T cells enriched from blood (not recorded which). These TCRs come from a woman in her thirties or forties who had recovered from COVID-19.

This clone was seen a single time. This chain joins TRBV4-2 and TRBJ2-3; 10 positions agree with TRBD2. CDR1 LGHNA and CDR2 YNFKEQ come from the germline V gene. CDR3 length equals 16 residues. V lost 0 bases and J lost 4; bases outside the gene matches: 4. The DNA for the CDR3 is TGTGCCAGCAGCCAAGAACCTAGCGGGAGAGCAGATACGCAGTATTTT. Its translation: CASSQEPSGRADTQYF.

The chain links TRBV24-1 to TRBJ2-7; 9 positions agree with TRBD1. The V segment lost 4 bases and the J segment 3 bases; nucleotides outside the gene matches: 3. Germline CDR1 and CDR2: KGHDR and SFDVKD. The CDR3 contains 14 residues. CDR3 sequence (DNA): TGTGCCACCAGTGACCCGGGACAGGGCTACGAGCAGTACTTC. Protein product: CATSDPGQGYEQYF.

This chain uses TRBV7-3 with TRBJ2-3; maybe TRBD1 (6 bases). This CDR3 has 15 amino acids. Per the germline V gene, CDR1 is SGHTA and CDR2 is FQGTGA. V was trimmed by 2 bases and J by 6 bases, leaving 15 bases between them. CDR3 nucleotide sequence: TGTGCCAGCAGCTTATACGGCGGCACAGGGGATACGCAGTATTTT. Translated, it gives CASSLYGGTGDTQYF. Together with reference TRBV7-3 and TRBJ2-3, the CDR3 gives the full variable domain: GAGVSQTPSNKVTEKGKYVELRCDPISGHTALYWYRQSLGQGPEFLIYFQGTGAADDSGLPNDRFFAVRPEGSVSTLKIQRTERGDSAVYLCASSLYGGTGDTQYFGPGTRLTVL.

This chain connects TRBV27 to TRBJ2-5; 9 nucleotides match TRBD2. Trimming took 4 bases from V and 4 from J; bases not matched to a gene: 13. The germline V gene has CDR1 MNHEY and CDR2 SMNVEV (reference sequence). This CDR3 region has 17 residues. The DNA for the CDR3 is TGTGCCAGCAGTTCTTATTCCGGGACTAGCAGGATAGAGACCCAGTACTTC. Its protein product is CASSSYSGTSRIETQYF.

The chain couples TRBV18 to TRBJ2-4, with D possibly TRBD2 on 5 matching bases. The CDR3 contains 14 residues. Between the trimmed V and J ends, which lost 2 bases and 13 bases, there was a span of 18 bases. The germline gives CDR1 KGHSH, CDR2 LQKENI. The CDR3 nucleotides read TGTGCCAGCTCACCAGCCAGCGCCCGGCGGGTGCAGTACTTC. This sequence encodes CASSPASARRVQYF.

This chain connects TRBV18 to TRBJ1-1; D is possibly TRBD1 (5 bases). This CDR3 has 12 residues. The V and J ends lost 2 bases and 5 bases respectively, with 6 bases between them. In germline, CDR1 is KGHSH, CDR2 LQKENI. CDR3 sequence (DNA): TGTGCCAGCTCACCAGACAGAACTGAAGCTTTCTTT. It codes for CASSPDRTEAFF.

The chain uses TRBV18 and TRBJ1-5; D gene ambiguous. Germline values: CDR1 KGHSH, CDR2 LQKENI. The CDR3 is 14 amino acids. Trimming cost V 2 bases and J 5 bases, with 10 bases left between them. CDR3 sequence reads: CASSPSFGDQPQHF. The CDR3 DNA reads TGTGCCAGCTCACCATCTTTCGGAGATCAGCCCCAGCATTTT.

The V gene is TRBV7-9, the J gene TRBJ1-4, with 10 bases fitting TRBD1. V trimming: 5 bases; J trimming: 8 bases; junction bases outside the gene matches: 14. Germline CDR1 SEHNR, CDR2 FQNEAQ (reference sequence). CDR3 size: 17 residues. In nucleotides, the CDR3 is TGTGCCAGCAGCCCCCGACAGGGGGCAGCAACGATGGAAAAACTGTTTTTT. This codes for CASSPRQGAATMEKLFF.

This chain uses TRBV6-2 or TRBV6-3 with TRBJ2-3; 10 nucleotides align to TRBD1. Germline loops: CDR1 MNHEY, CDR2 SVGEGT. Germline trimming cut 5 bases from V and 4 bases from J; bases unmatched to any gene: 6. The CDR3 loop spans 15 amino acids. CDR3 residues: CASSPDRGSADTQYF. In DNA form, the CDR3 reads TGTGCCAGCAGTCCGGACAGGGGGTCGGCAGATACGCAGTATTTT.

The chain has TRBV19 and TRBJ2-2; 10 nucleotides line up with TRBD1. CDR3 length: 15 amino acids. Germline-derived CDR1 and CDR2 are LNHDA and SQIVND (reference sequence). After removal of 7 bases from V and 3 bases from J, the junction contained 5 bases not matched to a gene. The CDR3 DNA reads TGTGCCAGTACCTGGGACAGGGGAGACACCGGGGAGCTGTTTTTT. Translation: CASTWDRGDTGELFF.

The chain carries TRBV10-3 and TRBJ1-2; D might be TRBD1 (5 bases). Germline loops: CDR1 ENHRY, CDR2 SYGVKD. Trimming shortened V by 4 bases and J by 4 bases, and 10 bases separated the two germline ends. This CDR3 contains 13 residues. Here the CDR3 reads CAISGRQLYGYTF. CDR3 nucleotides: TGTGCCATCAGTGGGAGACAGCTCTATGGCTACACCTTC.

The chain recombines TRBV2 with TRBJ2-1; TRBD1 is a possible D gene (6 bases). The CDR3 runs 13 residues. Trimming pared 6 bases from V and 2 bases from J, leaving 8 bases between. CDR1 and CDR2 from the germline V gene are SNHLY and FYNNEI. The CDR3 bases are TGTGCCAGCAGACAGGGTGCCTACAATGAGCAGTTCTTC. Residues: CASRQGAYNEQFF.

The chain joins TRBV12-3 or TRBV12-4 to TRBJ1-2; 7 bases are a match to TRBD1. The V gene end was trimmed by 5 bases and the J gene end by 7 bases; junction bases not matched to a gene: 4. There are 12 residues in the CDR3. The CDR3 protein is CASSVGTAGYTF. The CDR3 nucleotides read TGTGCCAGCAGTGTGGGGACAGCTGGCTACACCTTC.

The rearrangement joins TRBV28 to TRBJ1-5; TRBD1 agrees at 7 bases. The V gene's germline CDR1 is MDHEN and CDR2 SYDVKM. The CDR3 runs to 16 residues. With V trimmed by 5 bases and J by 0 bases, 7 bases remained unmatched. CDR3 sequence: CASSPLEGASNQPQHF. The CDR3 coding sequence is TGTGCCAGCAGTCCTCTAGAGGGGGCTAGCAATCAGCCCCAGCATTTT.

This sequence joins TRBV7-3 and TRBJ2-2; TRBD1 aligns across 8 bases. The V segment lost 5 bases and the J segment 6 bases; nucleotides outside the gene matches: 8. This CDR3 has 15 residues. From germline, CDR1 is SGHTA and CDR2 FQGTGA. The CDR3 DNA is TGTGCCAGCAGCCCAGACAGGGGAAGACCCGGGGAGCTGTTTTTT. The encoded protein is CASSPDRGRPGELFF. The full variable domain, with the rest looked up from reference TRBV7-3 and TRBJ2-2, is GAGVSQTPSNKVTEKGKYVELRCDPISGHTALYWYRQSLGQGPEFLIYFQGTGAADDSGLPNDRFFAVRPEGSVSTLKIQRTERGDSAVYLCASSPDRGRPGELFFGEGSRLTVL.

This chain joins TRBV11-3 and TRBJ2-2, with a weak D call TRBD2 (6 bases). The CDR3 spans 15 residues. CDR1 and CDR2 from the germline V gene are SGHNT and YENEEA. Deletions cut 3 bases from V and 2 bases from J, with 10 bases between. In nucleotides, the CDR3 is TGTGCCAGCAGCTTGGAGGGATTTAACACCGGGGAGCTGTTTTTT. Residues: CASSLEGFNTGELFF.

The CDR3 sequence: CASSPGQVNNSPLHF. The CDR3 DNA is TGTGCCAGCTCACCCGGACAGGTTAACAATTCACCCCTCCACTTT. V is TRBV18 and J is TRBJ1-6; TRBD1 aligns across 7 bases. The V and J ends lost 3 bases and 7 bases, in that order; junction bases with no gene match: 6. The CDR3 covers 15 residues. The germline gives CDR1 KGHSH, CDR2 LQKENI.

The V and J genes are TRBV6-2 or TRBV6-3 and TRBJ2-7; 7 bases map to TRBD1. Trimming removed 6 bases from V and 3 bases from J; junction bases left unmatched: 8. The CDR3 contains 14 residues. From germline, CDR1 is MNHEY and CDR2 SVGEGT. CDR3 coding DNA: TGTGCCAGCAGCCTACAGGGGAAGAACTACGAGCAGTACTTC. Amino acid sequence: CASSLQGKNYEQYF.

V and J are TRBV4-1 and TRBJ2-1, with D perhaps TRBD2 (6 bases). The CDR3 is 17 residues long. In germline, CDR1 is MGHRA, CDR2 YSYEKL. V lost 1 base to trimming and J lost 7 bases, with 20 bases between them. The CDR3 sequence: CASSQGVGEANRNEQFF. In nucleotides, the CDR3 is TGCGCCAGCAGCCAAGGGGTCGGGGAGGCAAACCGGAATGAGCAGTTCTTC.

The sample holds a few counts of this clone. Written as DNA, the CDR3 is TGTGCCAGCGCAGCGGGGGGATACAATGAGCAGTTCTTC. Translation: CASAAGGYNEQFF. This chain joins TRBV28 and TRBJ2-1; 9 positions agree with TRBD2. CDR3 size: 13 residues. V trimming: 8 bases; J trimming: 4 bases; junction bases outside the gene matches: 3. The V gene's germline CDR1 is MDHEN and CDR2 SYDVKM.

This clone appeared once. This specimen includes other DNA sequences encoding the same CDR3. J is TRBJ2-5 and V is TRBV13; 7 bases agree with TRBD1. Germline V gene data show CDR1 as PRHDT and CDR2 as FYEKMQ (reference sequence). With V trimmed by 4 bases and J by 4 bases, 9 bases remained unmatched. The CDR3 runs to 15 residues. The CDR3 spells CASSSRYRGTETQYF. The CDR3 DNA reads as TGTGCCAGCAGCTCCCGATACAGGGGTACAGAGACCCAGTACTTC.